Listed below are T cell receptor beta chains from one sample, sequenced in a study of T cells in Graves' hyperthyroidism and ophthalmopathy. TCRdb itself ran the multiplex PCR reads through MiXCR, one entry per CDR3 protein. The sample has about 510,000 distinct CDR3 sequences, around 43% seen once. The sequenced material came from peripheral blood or thyroid tissue (not recorded which). The receptor source for this set is an adult woman with Graves' disease, either hyperthyroidism or ophthalmopathy (not recorded which). Both conserved end residues are part of each CDR3. The order of the fields is V gene, clone size, J gene, D gene, CDR3 DNA, CDR3 protein. D genes are given only for firm matches. Clone size is shown for a subset of rows, as once, few, many or a class of expanded clone.

TRBV6-1	NA	TRBJ2-7	TRBD2	TGTGCCAGCAGCGCTACTAGCGGGAGTGGCGAGCAGTACTTC	CASSATSGSGEQYF
TRBV19	NA	TRBJ2-6	NA	TGTGCCAGTAGTATACAAGGGGCTTGGGCCAACGTCCTGACTTTC	CASSIQGAWANVLTF
TRBV9	few	TRBJ2-5	NA	TGTGCCAGCAGCGTAGACAGCCAAGAGACCCAGTACTTC	CASSVDSQETQYF
TRBV20-1	NA	TRBJ2-5	TRBD1	TGCAGTGCTCACAGGGGTACGGCGGAGACCCAGTACTTC	CSAHRGTAETQYF
TRBV25-1	NA	TRBJ1-1	TRBD1	TGTGCCAGCAAGAGGACAGGGACGGGTGAAGCTTTCTTT	CASKRTGTGEAFF
TRBV2	NA	TRBJ2-7	NA	TGTGCCAGCAGTGGGTGGGGCAAGACCTACGAGCAGTACTTC	CASSGWGKTYEQYF
TRBV7-9	NA	TRBJ2-5	NA	TGTGCCAGCAGCATGGGACAGGCGGGGGCGGAGACCCAGTACTTC	CASSMGQAGAETQYF
TRBV10-2	NA	TRBJ2-1	TRBD1	TGCGCCAGCTATGGACAGGGGGCGTATGAGCAGTTCTTC	CASYGQGAYEQFF
TRBV25-1	NA	TRBJ1-1	TRBD1	TGTGCCAGTCTTCAGGGGGGAGCTTTCTTT	CASLQGGAFF
TRBV2	few	TRBJ2-5	TRBD2	TGTGCCAGCTTGGTCGGACTAGTTCCGGAGACCCAGTACTTC	CASLVGLVPETQYF
TRBV7-2	few	TRBJ1-1	NA	TGTGCCAGCAGCTTAGGGAGGACCGGGGGTCACACTGAAGCTTTCTTT	CASSLGRTGGHTEAFF
TRBV20-1	many	TRBJ1-2	NA	TGCAGTGCTAGCGACAGACTTACTGGCTACACCTTC	CSASDRLTGYTF
TRBV24-1	NA	TRBJ2-7	NA	TGTGCCACCCAAGGGGCCCTTACCTACGAGCAGTACTTC	CATQGALTYEQYF
TRBV7-3	NA	TRBJ1-6	NA	TGTGCCAGCAATGGGGGAATGATGGCTTCACCCCTCCACTTT	CASNGGMMASPLHF
TRBV19	few	TRBJ2-7	NA	TGTGCCAGTAGCGACAGATATTACGAGCAGTACTTC	CASSDRYYEQYF
TRBV10-2	NA	TRBJ1-1	NA	TGTGCCAGCAGTTTCTCGGCGGGGAACACTGAAGCTTTCTTT	CASSFSAGNTEAFF
TRBV6-5	NA	TRBJ1-1	NA	TGTGCCAGCAGTTGGTTGAGGTCTGAAGCTTTCTTT	CASSWLRSEAFF
TRBV20-1	NA	TRBJ1-2	NA	TGCAGTGCCGATGTCTACACCTTC	CSADVYTF
TRBV7-6	many	TRBJ2-7	TRBD2	TGTGCCAGCAGCTTAGTTTCCGGACTAGTCGGAGGCGAGCAGTACTTC	CASSLVSGLVGGEQYF
TRBV9	few	TRBJ1-2	NA	TGTGCCAGCAGCTTAGCGAAGGGGCCCTACTATGGCTACACCTTC	CASSLAKGPYYGYTF
TRBV7-2	few	TRBJ2-5	NA	TGTGCCAGCAGCCTACAGGGAGGGGTGAAGACCCAGTACTTC	CASSLQGGVKTQYF
TRBV6-5	many	TRBJ2-7	TRBD2	TGTGCCAGCAGTTATTCGGCTAGCGGGACCTACGAGCAGTACTTC	CASSYSASGTYEQYF
TRBV2	NA	TRBJ1-4	NA	TGTGCCAGCAGTGAAGGGGGGCGAGCGATTGAAAAACTGTTTTTT	CASSEGGRAIEKLFF
TRBV24-1	NA	TRBJ2-3	NA	TGTGCCACCAGTGATCGGGGAGGCGGTACGCAGTATTTT	CATSDRGGGTQYF
TRBV7-9	NA	TRBJ2-5	NA	TGTGCCAGCAGCTTACGAGCTCAGGGTTTGGAAGAGACCCAGTACTTC	CASSLRAQGLEETQYF
TRBV7-3	NA	TRBJ1-2	NA	TGTGCCAGCAGCTTCGGCCGGGGGGGACTGCTTTACGGCTACACCTTC	CASSFGRGGLLYGYTF
TRBV2	NA	TRBJ2-6	NA	TGTGCCAGCAAAGGGAACCGGGGGGCCAACGTCCTGACTTTC	CASKGNRGANVLTF
TRBV20-1	NA	TRBJ2-7	NA	TGCAGTGCGCCGTTAGAACCCGAGCAGTACTTC	CSAPLEPEQYF
TRBV12-3/TRBV12-4	NA	TRBJ1-4	NA	TGTGCCAGCAGTCCCCCAGGGGAAGTTAATGAAAAACTGTTTTTT	CASSPPGEVNEKLFF
TRBV15	NA	TRBJ1-1	NA	TGTGCCACCAGCAGAGCCGGGAGGATCACTGAAGCTTTCTTT	CATSRAGRITEAFF
TRBV25-1	NA	TRBJ2-5	NA	TGTGCCAGCAGTGACCGGGACACCGGGAAGACCCAGTACTTC	CASSDRDTGKTQYF
TRBV10-3	NA	TRBJ1-5	NA	TGTGCCAGCAGTGAGTCCCTGACAGCGCACAATCAGCCCCAGCATTTT	CASSESLTAHNQPQHF
TRBV20-1	NA	TRBJ2-5	NA	TGCAGTGCTAGAGCCCTCGGGGCGGAGACCCAGTACTTC	CSARALGAETQYF
TRBV10-3	NA	TRBJ2-7	TRBD1	TGTGCCATCAGCCGACAGGGAAGGAACGAGCAGTACTTC	CAISRQGRNEQYF
TRBV2	NA	TRBJ2-7	NA	TGTGCCACCTCCCCTGGGGGGCCCATCTACGAGCAGTACTTC	CATSPGGPIYEQYF
TRBV29-1	NA	TRBJ2-2	NA	TGCAGCGGAGGGAATTTTGGGGCCGGGGAGCTGTTTTTT	CSGGNFGAGELFF
TRBV2	many	TRBJ1-1	TRBD1	TGTGCCAGCACCGAAGGGACAGGGAGAAACACTGAAGCTTTCTTT	CASTEGTGRNTEAFF
TRBV5-1	many	TRBJ1-2	NA	TGCGCCAGCAGCCTCGTCGAACCGGGCCGCTATGGCTACACCTTC	CASSLVEPGRYGYTF
TRBV29-1	NA	TRBJ1-4	NA	TGCAGCGTTGATGGTGGGAATGAAAAACTGTTTTTT	CSVDGGNEKLFF
TRBV10-1	many	TRBJ1-3	TRBD1	TGCGCCAGCCTGGGGGGACAGAAGGACCGAAACACCATATATTTT	CASLGGQKDRNTIYF
TRBV29-1	NA	TRBJ2-7	TRBD1	TGCAGCGCCGGACAGGGAGTACAAGGGGGAACAGTGTACGAGCAGTACTTC	CSAGQGVQGGTVYEQYF
TRBV3-1	many	TRBJ1-2	NA	TGTGCCAGCAGCCAAGGTGGGAATCGTTTTGGCTACACCTTC	CASSQGGNRFGYTF
TRBV9	few	TRBJ2-5	NA	TGTGCCAGCAGCATTAGCGGTTCCCAAGAGACCCAGTACTTC	CASSISGSQETQYF
TRBV11-2	few	TRBJ1-2	NA	TGTGCCAGCAGCGACGGGGGCGCTGGCTACACCTTC	CASSDGGAGYTF
TRBV7-2	few	TRBJ1-6	NA	TGTGCCAGCAGTGGCCTCGTTAATTCACCCCTCCACTTT	CASSGLVNSPLHF